The next 26 T cell receptor beta chains were all read from a single sample in a study of cytomegalovirus exposure and HLA in healthy donors. The PCR was carried out with 60 Vbeta primers and 13 Jbeta primers. TCRdb keeps only in-frame clones here, not all; method: immunoSEQ multiplex PCR. This table has 130,000 or so clones, 82% appearing once. Sequenced sample: PBMCs. These receptors all come from a woman between 35 and 50 years old in good health and CMV-seronegative.

V is TRBV7-9 and J is TRBJ2-5; D remains ambiguous. Germline-derived CDR1 and CDR2 are SEHNR and FQNEAQ (reference sequence). The CDR3 extends over 15 amino acids. The germline V and J ends were trimmed by 6 bases and 5 bases, with 19 bases remaining between them. In DNA form, the CDR3 reads TGTGCCAGCAGTCTGGGCAAGGTGGCCTCGGAGACCCAGTACTTC. Its protein is CASSLGKVASETQYF.

J is TRBJ2-7 and V is TRBV9; 11 nucleotides match TRBD2. Per germline, CDR1 SGDLS and CDR2 YYNGEE. CDR3 length: 21 residues. V trimming: 0 bases; J trimming: 0 bases; junction bases outside the gene matches: 17. The CDR3 DNA is TGTGCCAGCAGCGTAGGTAGGGGAATAGCGGGAGGGCGGGGGGCCTCCTACGAGCAGTACTTC. This encodes CASSVGRGIAGGRGASYEQYF.

V and J are TRBV27 and TRBJ2-7; 7 bases agree with TRBD2. After removal of 3 bases from V and 0 bases from J, the junction contained 2 bases not matched to a gene. Per germline, CDR1 MNHEY and CDR2 SMNVEV (reference sequence). The CDR3 totals 14 residues. CDR3 nucleotides: TGTGCCAGCAGTTTGAGGGAGGGCTCCTACGAGCAGTACTTC. It specifies CASSLREGSYEQYF.

Worth noting for this clone: Other DNA sequences within the sample encode an identical CDR3. The chain has TRBV7-2 and TRBJ1-5; no clear D gene. Per the germline V gene, CDR1 is SGHTA and CDR2 is FQGNSA. The V and J ends lost 1 base and 6 bases respectively, with 10 bases between them. There are 14 residues in the CDR3. CDR3 protein: CASSLEFKSQPQHF. The CDR3 bases are TGTGCCAGCAGCTTAGAATTTAAGAGTCAGCCCCAGCATTTT. The full variable domain, in which reference TRBV7-2 and TRBJ1-5 provide the parts outside the CDR3, is GAGVSQSPSNKVTEKGKDVELRCDPISGHTALYWYRQSLGQGLEFLIYFQGNSAPDKSGLPSDRFSAERTGGSVSTLTIQRTQQEDSAVYLCASSLEFKSQPQHFGDGTRLSIL.

The chain combines TRBV9 with TRBJ2-3; D may be TRBD1 (6 bases). The CDR3 is made up of 17 amino acids. Germline assignment: CDR1 SGDLS and CDR2 YYNGEE. Trimming took off 1 base at V and 0 bases at J, with 15 bases between the two ends. The CDR3 sequence is CASSVSSDRTSTDTQYF. The CDR3, as DNA: TGTGCCAGCAGCGTATCTTCGGACAGAACTAGCACAGATACGCAGTATTTT.

The gene calls are TRBV5-4 and TRBJ1-1, with TRBD1 matching 7 bases. The length of the CDR3 is 13 residues. The ends lost 3 bases at V and 4 bases at J; junction bases unmatched: 3. Germline lookup yields CDR1 SGHNT and CDR2 YYREEE (reference sequence). The DNA of the CDR3 is TGTGCCAGCAGCTACAGGGGAGGCACTGAAGCTTTCTTT. Its translation is CASSYRGGTEAFF.

The chain employs TRBV19 and TRBJ2-3, with a possible D match to TRBD2 (5 bases). The CDR3 runs to 13 residues. V was clipped by 5 bases and J by 4 bases, with 10 bases between them. The germline gives CDR1 LNHDA, CDR2 SQIVND (reference sequence). The CDR3 DNA follows: TGTGCCAGTAGTCCGGGGAATTCAGATACGCAGTATTTT. Amino acid sequence: CASSPGNSDTQYF.

The gene calls are TRBV4-2 and TRBJ2-1; unclear D gene. The CDR3 extends over 12 amino acids. Germline V CDR1 and CDR2: LGHNA, YNFKEQ. The V end lost 4 bases, the J end lost 7 bases, and 8 bases lay between the germline ends. The chain's CDR3 is CASSLDRNEQFF. The CDR3, as DNA: TGTGCCAGCAGCCTAGATCGGAATGAGCAGTTCTTC.

The V gene is TRBV2, the J gene TRBJ1-6; 8 nucleotides match TRBD1. In germline, CDR1 is SNHLY, CDR2 FYNNEI. V gave up 3 bases and J gave up 8 bases; unmatched junction bases: 6. The length of the CDR3 is 15 residues. The chain's CDR3 is CASSEETGEYSPLHF. The CDR3 coding sequence is TGTGCCAGCAGTGAGGAGACAGGGGAGTATTCACCCCTCCACTTT.

CDR3 DNA sequence: TGTGCCAGCAGTCCCCGCCCGACAGGAAGGGACCGCAATCAGCCCCAGCATTTT. Protein: CASSPRPTGRDRNQPQHF. The J gene is TRBJ1-5, the V gene TRBV27, with D tentatively TRBD1 (6 bases). V lost 5 bases and J 2 bases, leaving 22 bases between the germline ends. This CDR3 comprises 18 residues. Germline assignment: CDR1 MNHEY and CDR2 SMNVEV (reference sequence).

The J gene is TRBJ1-6, the V gene TRBV7-3; weak D call: TRBD1 (6 bases). Germline assignment: CDR1 SGHTA and CDR2 FQGTGA. Trimming took 5 bases from V and 9 from J, leaving 14 bases between them. This CDR3 spans 14 amino acids. CDR3 loop: CASSREGVGSPLHF. Written as DNA, the CDR3 is TGTGCCAGCAGCCGGGAGGGGGTTGGTTCACCCCTCCACTTT.

This clone was detected once. The CDR3 coding sequence is TGTGCCAGCTCATCACAGGGGGCAACTAATGAAAAACTGTTTTTT. It specifies CASSSQGATNEKLFF. This chain uses TRBV18 with TRBJ1-4, with 8 bases matching TRBD1. There are 15 residues in the CDR3. CDR1 KGHSH and CDR2 LQKENI come from the germline V gene. Unmatched junction bases numbered 2, after V lost 5 bases and J lost 0 bases. The variable domain in full, completed from reference TRBV18 and TRBJ1-4, reads NAGVMQNPRHLVRRRGQEARLRCSPMKGHSHVYWYRQLPEEGLKFMVYLQKENIIDESGMPKERFSAEFPKEGPSILRIQQVVRGDSAAYFCASSSQGATNEKLFFGSGTQLSVL.

CDR3 sequence (DNA): TGTGCCAGCAGCCAGGTACTAACGGAGGCTTTCTTT. This translates into CASSQVLTEAFF. The rearrangement uses TRBV14 and TRBJ1-1; no reliable D call. In germline, CDR1 is SGHDN, CDR2 FVKESK. The CDR3 has 12 residues. V lost 3 bases to trimming and J lost 11 bases, with 13 bases between them. Full variable domain (rest looked up from reference TRBV14 and TRBJ1-1): EAGVTQFPSHSVIEKGQTVTLRCDPISGHDNLYWYRRVMGKEIKFLLHFVKESKQDESGMPNNRFLAERTGGTYSTLKVQPAELEDSGVYFCASSQVLTEAFFGQGTRLTVV.

The chain employs TRBV7-2 and TRBJ1-1, with TRBD1 as a possible D gene (5 bases). V was shortened by 3 bases and J by 3 bases, with 14 bases between the two germline ends. CDR3 length: 15 amino acids. Germline CDR1 reads SGHTA; CDR2 reads FQGNSA. The CDR3 DNA reads TGTGCCAGCAGCTTGTGGGGGAGGGAGGACACTGAAGCTTTCTTT. This sequence encodes CASSLWGREDTEAFF.

The chain has TRBV11-2 and TRBJ2-7; 7 nucleotides align to TRBD1. Germline trimming cut 5 bases from V and 1 base from J; bases unmatched to any gene: 2. The CDR3 totals 13 residues. Germline values: CDR1 SGHAT, CDR2 FQNNGV. The CDR3 protein is CASSLGQSYEQYF. The CDR3 DNA follows: TGTGCCAGCAGCCTGGGACAGTCCTACGAGCAGTACTTC.

Comments on this clone: Mismatch with germline at one junction end may stem from a read error. This chain uses TRBV29-1 with TRBJ1-5, with TRBD1 identical over 7 bases. The CDR3 length is 14 residues. Germline CDR1 is SQVTM and CDR2 is ANQGSEA. The CDR3: CSATTGNSDQPQHF. The CDR3 DNA sequence: TGCAGCGCAACGACAGGGAATAGCGATCAGCCCCAGCATTTT.

Remarks on this clone: The germline gene is not matched at one end of the junction; a read error may be the cause. The CDR3 spells CASSMTGGNYVYTF. The CDR3 DNA follows: TGTGCCAGTAGTATGACAGGGGGCAACTATGTCTACACCTTC. The gene calls are TRBV19 and TRBJ1-2; 10 nucleotides agree with TRBD1. Germline V gene lookup returns CDR1 LNHDA and CDR2 SQIVND (reference sequence). The CDR3 loop spans 14 amino acids.

The V and J genes are TRBV28 and TRBJ1-2; 8 positions agree with TRBD1. CDR3 length equals 14 residues. Germline lookup yields CDR1 MDHEN and CDR2 SYDVKM. The ends lost 7 bases at V and 4 bases at J; junction bases unmatched: 8. As DNA, the CDR3 is TGTGCCAGCACCCTACCGGACAGGGCCTATGGCTACACCTTC. This translates into CASTLPDRAYGYTF.

V usage is TRBV7-8 and J usage is TRBJ1-1; D might be TRBD1 (6 bases). The CDR3 consists of 15 residues. Trimming stripped 1 base from V and 0 bases from J, with 9 bases between. Germline V gene sequence: CDR1 SGHVS, CDR2 FQNEAQ. The CDR3 sequence is CASSLVQGMNTEAFF. The CDR3 nucleotides read TGTGCCAGCAGCTTAGTGCAGGGGATGAACACTGAAGCTTTCTTT.

The chain carries TRBV7-2 and TRBJ2-5; 10 bases agree with TRBD2. V lost 3 bases to trimming and J lost 2 bases; unmatched junction nucleotides: 6. CDR1 and CDR2 from the germline V gene are SGHTA and FQGNSA. The CDR3 is 16 amino acids. CDR3 nucleotides: TGTGCCAGCAGCTTGGGTATGACTAGCGGGCAAGAGACCCAGTACTTC. Protein sequence: CASSLGMTSGQETQYF. Supplemented by reference TRBV7-2 and TRBJ2-5, the full variable domain reads GAGVSQSPSNKVTEKGKDVELRCDPISGHTALYWYRQSLGQGLEFLIYFQGNSAPDKSGLPSDRFSAERTGGSVSTLTIQRTQQEDSAVYLCASSLGMTSGQETQYFGPGTRLLVL.

The rearrangement uses TRBV27 and TRBJ2-7; 14 bases are a match to TRBD2. J was trimmed by 3 bases and V by 8 bases; bases with no gene match: 0. The length of the CDR3 is 13 residues. The germline CDR1 and CDR2 sequences are MNHEY and SMNVEV (reference sequence). This chain's CDR3 is CASGLAGGYEQYF. CDR3 sequence (DNA): TGTGCCAGCGGACTAGCGGGAGGCTACGAGCAGTACTTC.

The chain joins TRBV7-3 to TRBJ2-1; 7 nucleotides align to TRBD1. The CDR3 totals 15 residues. V trimming: 5 bases; J trimming: 1 base; junction bases outside the gene matches: 5. Germline CDR1 and CDR2: SGHTA and FQGTGA. The CDR3 nucleotides are TGTGCCAGCAGCCCTCGGGACAGTTCCTACAATGAGCAGTTCTTC. It is translated as CASSPRDSSYNEQFF.

This chain uses TRBV5-4 with TRBJ2-3; 8 bases agree with TRBD2. This CDR3 contains 14 residues. Looked up from germline, CDR1 is SGHNT and CDR2 is YYREEE (reference sequence). V gave up 4 bases and J gave up 0 bases; unmatched junction bases: 1. The CDR3 sequence: CASSPGGSTDTQYF. DNA of the CDR3: TGTGCCAGCAGCCCGGGGGGGAGCACAGATACGCAGTATTTT.

The rearrangement links TRBV30 to TRBJ2-3; D is ambiguous. V shed 0 bases and J shed 4 bases, with 5 bases lying between them. This CDR3 region has 12 residues. Germline loops: CDR1 GTSNPN, CDR2 SVGIG (reference sequence). CDR3 residues: CAWSVHADTQYF. The CDR3 nucleotides read TGTGCCTGGAGTGTACACGCAGATACGCAGTATTTT.

The CDR3 DNA reads as TGCGCCAGCAGTGCAGGGGGCATGGGTGGGGCCAACGTCCTGACTTTC. This sequence encodes CASSAGGMGGANVLTF. This chain joins TRBV10-1 and TRBJ2-6; TRBD1 aligns across 8 bases. V trimming: 4 bases; J trimming: 3 bases; junction bases outside the gene matches: 5. The germline gives CDR1 WNHNN, CDR2 SYGVQD (reference sequence). The length of the CDR3 is 16 residues.

This chain uses TRBV7-9 with TRBJ2-1; 10 bases align to TRBD2. Per the germline V gene, CDR1 is SEHNR and CDR2 is FQNEAQ (reference sequence). Trimming at V came to 2 bases and at J to 7 bases, leaving 8 bases not matched to a gene. The length of the CDR3 is 16 residues. CDR3 loop: CASSLPGTSALNEQFF. DNA of the CDR3: TGTGCCAGCAGCTTACCCGGGACTAGCGCACTTAATGAGCAGTTCTTC. The full variable domain, rest sourced from reference TRBV7-9 and TRBJ2-1, is DTGVSQNPRHKITKRGQNVTFRCDPISEHNRLYWYRQTLGQGPEFLTYFQNEAQLEKSRLLSDRFSAERPKGSFSTLEIQRTEQGDSAMYLCASSLPGTSALNEQFFGPGTRLTVL.